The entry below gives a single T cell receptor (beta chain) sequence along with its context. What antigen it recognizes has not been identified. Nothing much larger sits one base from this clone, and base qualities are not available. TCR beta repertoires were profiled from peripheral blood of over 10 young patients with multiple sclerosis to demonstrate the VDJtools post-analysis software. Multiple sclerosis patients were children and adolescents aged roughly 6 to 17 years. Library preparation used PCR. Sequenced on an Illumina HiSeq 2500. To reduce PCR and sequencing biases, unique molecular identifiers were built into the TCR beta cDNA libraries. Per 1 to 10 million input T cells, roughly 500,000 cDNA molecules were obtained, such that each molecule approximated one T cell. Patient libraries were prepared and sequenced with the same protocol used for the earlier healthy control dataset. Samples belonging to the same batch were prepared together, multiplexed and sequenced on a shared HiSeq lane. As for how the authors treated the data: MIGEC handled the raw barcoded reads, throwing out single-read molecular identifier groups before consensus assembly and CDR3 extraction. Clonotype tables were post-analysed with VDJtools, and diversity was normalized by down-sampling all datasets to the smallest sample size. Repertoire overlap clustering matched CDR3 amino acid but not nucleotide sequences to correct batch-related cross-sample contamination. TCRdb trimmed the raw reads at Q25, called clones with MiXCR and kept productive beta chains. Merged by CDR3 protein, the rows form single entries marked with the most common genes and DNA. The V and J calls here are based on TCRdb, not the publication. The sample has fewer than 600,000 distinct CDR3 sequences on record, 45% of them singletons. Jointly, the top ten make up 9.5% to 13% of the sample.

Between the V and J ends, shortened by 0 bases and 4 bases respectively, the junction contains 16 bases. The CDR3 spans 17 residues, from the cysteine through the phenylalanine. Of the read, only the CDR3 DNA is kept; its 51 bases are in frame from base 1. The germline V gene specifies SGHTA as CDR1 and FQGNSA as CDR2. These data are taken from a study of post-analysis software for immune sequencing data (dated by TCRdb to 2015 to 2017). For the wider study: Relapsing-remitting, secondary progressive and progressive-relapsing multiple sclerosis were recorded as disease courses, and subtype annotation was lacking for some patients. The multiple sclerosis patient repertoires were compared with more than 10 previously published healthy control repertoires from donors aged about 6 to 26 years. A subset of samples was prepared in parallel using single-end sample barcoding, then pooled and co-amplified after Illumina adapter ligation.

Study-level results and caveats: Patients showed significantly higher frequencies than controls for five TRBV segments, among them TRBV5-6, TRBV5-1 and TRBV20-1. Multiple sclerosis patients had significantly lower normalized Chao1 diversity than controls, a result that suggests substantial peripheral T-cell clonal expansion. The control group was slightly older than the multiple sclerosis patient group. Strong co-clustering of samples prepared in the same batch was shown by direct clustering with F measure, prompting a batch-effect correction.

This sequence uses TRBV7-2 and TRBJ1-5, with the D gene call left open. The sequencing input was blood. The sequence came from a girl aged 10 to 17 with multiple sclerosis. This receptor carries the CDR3 CASSLAGGVWDNQPQHF. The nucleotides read TGTGCCAGCAGCTTAGCGGGCGGGGTATGGGATAATCAGCCCCAGCATTTT.